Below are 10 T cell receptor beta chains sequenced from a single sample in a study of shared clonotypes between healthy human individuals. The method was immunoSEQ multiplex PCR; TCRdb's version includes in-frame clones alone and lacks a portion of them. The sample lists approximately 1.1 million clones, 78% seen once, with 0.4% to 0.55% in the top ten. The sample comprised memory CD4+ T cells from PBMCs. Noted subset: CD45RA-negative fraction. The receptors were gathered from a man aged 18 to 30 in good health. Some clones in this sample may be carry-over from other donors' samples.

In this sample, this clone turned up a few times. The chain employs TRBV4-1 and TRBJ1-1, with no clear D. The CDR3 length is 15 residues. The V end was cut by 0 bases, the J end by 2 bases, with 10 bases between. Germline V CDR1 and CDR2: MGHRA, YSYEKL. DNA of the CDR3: TGCGCCAGCAGCCAAGATCAATGGGTTAACACTGAAGCTTTCTTT. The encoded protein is CASSQDQWVNTEAFF.

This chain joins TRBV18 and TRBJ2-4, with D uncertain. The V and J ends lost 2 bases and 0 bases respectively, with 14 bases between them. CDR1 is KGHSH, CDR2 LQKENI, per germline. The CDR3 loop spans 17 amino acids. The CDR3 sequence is CASSPTSATLAKNIQYF. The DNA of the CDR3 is TGTGCCAGCTCACCAACGTCAGCAACACTAGCCAAAAACATTCAGTACTTC.

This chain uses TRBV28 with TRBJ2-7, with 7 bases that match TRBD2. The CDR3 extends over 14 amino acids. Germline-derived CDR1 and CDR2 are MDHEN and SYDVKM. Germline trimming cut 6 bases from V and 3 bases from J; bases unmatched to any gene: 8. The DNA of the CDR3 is TGTGCCAGCAGGAACCCGGGACTATACTACGAGCAGTACTTC. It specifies CASRNPGLYYEQYF.

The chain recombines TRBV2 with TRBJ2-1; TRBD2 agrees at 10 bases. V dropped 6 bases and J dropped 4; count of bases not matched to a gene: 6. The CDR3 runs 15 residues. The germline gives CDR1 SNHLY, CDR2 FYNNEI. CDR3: CASRPTSGVYNEQFF. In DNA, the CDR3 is TGTGCCAGCAGGCCAACTAGCGGGGTTTACAATGAGCAGTTCTTC.

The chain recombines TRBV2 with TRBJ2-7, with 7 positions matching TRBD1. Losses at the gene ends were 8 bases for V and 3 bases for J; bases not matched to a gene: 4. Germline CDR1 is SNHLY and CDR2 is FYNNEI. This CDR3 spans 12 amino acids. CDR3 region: CASGGDSYEQYF. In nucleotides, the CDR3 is TGTGCCAGCGGTGGGGACAGCTACGAGCAGTACTTC.

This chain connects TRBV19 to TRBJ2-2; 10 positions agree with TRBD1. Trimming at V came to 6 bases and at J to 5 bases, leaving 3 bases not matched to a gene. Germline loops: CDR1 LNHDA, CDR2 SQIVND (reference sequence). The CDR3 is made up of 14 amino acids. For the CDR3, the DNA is TGTGCCAGTAGAGGGACAGGGGTTACCGGGGAGCTGTTTTTT. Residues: CASRGTGVTGELFF. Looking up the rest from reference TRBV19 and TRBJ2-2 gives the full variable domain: DGGITQSPKYLFRKEGQNVTLSCEQNLNHDAMYWYRQDPGQGLRLIYYSQIVNDFQKGDIAEGYSVSREKKESFPLTVTSAQKNPTAFYLCASRGTGVTGELFFGEGSRLTVL.

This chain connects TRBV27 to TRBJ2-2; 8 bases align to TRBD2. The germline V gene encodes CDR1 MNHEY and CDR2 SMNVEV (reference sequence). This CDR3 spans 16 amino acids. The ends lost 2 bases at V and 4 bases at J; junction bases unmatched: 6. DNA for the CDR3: TGTGCCAGCAGTTTAGTCAGCGGGAGTAGCACCGGGGAGCTGTTTTTT. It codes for CASSLVSGSSTGELFF.

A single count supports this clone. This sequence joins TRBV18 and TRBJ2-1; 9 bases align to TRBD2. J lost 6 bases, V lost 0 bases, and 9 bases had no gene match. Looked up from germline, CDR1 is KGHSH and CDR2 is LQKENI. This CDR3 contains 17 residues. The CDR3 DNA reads TGTGCCAGCTCACCACCGGCGCTAGCGGGATATAGCAATGAGCAGTTCTTC. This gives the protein CASSPPALAGYSNEQFF.

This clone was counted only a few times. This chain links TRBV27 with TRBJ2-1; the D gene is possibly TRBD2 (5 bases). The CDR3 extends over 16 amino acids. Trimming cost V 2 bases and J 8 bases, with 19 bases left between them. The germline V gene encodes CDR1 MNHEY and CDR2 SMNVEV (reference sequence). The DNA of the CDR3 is TGTGCCAGCAGTTTACTAAAAACCGAGGGTGTCGATGAGCAGTTCTTC. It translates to CASSLLKTEGVDEQFF.

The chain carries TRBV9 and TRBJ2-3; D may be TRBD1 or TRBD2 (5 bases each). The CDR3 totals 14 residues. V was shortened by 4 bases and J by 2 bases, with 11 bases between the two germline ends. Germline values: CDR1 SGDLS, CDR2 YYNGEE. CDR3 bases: TGTGCCAGCAGCCTCCAGGGAGACACAGATACGCAGTATTTT. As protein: CASSLQGDTDTQYF.